The sequence of this T cell receptor beta chain was determined in a study of patients and donors after allogeneic stem cell transplantation. TCRdb called the RT-PCR reads again in MiXCR, with one record for every CDR3 protein. The sample shows some 87,000 distinct CDR3 sequences, 48% of them seen only once. This CDR3 contains 17 residues. Germline CDR1 is LGHNA and CDR2 is YNFKEQ. Trimming shortened V by 4 bases and J by 1 base, and 16 bases separated the two germline ends. Sequencing was performed on blood, either unsorted or a sorted T cell fraction (not recorded which). The chain couples TRBV4-2 to TRBJ2-2; possibly TRBD2 for D (7 bases). The source is a human donor who was either an allogeneic HSCT recipient or a stem cell or donor lymphocyte infusion donor (not recorded which). It is not recorded whose cells these are; they may come from a transplant donor. CDR3 residues: CASSPWGPSGNTGELFF. The CDR3 DNA reads as TGTGCCAGCAGCCCCTGGGGGCCTAGCGGGAACACCGGGGAGCTGTTTTTT.